These T cell receptor beta chains were read from a single sample in a study of blood T cell repertoires in COVID-19. Here immunoSEQ multiplex PCR was the method, and the copy in TCRdb shows in-frame clones only, minus some. The sample holds some 220,000 clones; about three quarters are singletons and the top ten take 7% to 8.5%. The sample taken for sequencing was peripheral blood. Every receptor here comes from a woman aged 70 to 79 with acute or convalescent COVID-19. Each CDR3 is given without its conserved first and last residue.

J gene: TRBJ2-1
V gene: TRBV6-1
CDR3 protein: ASSEQASGGYNEQF

J gene: TRBJ2-5
V gene: TRBV3-1/TRBV3-2
CDR3 protein: ASSQGVGLAGGIKTQY

J gene: TRBJ2-2
V gene: TRBV7-3
CDR3 protein: ASSSFRGRTGTTGELF

J gene: TRBJ1-5
V gene: TRBV6-4
CDR3 protein: ASSVDRDQPQH

J gene: TRBJ2-2
V gene: TRBV12-3/TRBV12-4
CDR3 protein: ASIRTGTGELF

J gene: TRBJ2-2
V gene: TRBV29-1
CDR3 protein: SGGRAGTGELF

J gene: TRBJ2-2
V gene: TRBV5-1
CDR3 protein: ASSLEVPTNTGELF

J gene: TRBJ2-2
V gene: TRBV6-5
CDR3 protein: ASTTSSNTGELF

J gene: TRBJ2-3
V gene: TRBV7-2
CDR3 protein: ASSTTGTSGRSDTQY

J gene: TRBJ2-5
V gene: TRBV9
CDR3 protein: ASSVDRGETQY

J gene: TRBJ1-1
V gene: TRBV5-4
CDR3 protein: ASSIGGQKNTEAF

J gene: TRBJ1-4
V gene: TRBV2
CDR3 protein: ASSVRGSNEKLF

J gene: TRBJ2-3
V gene: TRBV10-3
CDR3 protein: AISPGTSTDTQY

J gene: TRBJ1-1
V gene: TRBV12-3/TRBV12-4
CDR3 protein: ASCKPNTEAF

J gene: TRBJ2-7
V gene: TRBV5-6
CDR3 protein: ASSLISLAGDYEQY

J gene: TRBJ1-6
V gene: TRBV7-2
CDR3 protein: ASSLAEGRYSPLH

J gene: TRBJ2-1
V gene: TRBV19
CDR3 protein: ASVRAGSYNEQF

J gene: TRBJ1-4
V gene: TRBV6-1
CDR3 protein: ASSEVTGDEKLF

J gene: TRBJ1-2
V gene: TRBV5-1
CDR3 protein: ASSLGDSRSYGYT

J gene: TRBJ2-7
V gene: TRBV6-2/TRBV6-3
CDR3 protein: ASSLTVYEQY